The clone carrying this TCR beta chain has more than one count but fewer than ten. The antigen remains undetermined. TCRdb recomputed calls from the multiplex PCR reads with MiXCR, one row per CDR3 protein. The sample contains about 31,000 distinct CDR3 sequences, roughly 63% of which appear only once. This sample was taken from a study of breast tumors, draining lymph nodes, adjacent tissues. Points from the study as a whole: Tumor TCR diversity was below lymph nodes but above nontumor tissue. That most tumor T cells come from lymph nodes remained unproven. Tumor and nontumor repertoires were significantly more similar in luminal-like than in basal-like breast cancer. The data were judged consistent with most tumor T cells coming from lymph node and expanding in tumor.

V gave up 6 bases and J gave up 0 bases, with 12 bases separating them. This CDR3 has 15 residues. Looked up from germline, CDR1 is DFQATT and CDR2 is SNEGSKA (reference sequence). The sequenced sample consisted of breast tumor tissue. This TCR was recovered from a female donor with breast cancer. Some clones in this sample may be carry-over from other donors' samples. The V gene is TRBV20-1, the J gene TRBJ2-6, with D unresolved. The CDR3 DNA reads TGCAGTGCCATCCCGCCGGGCTCTGGGGCCAACGTCCTGACTTTC. It encodes CSAIPPGSGANVLTF.